A selection of T cell receptor beta chains follows, all from one sample in a study of beta chain features in type 1 diabetes. Assay: immunoSEQ multiplex PCR; the TCRdb copy retains only in-frame clones and omits some. The repertoire consists of 450,000 or so clones, with about 10% occurring once and the leading ten covering approximately 0.05%. Material: naive CD4+ T cells from blood. Receptors originate from a woman between 18 and 29 years old in good health. The CDR3 runs from the conserved cysteine through the conserved F or W. The order of the fields is J gene, V gene, D gene, clone size, CDR3 protein, CDR3 DNA. The D gene is left open where the match is weak. The listing skips clone size in some rows; elsewhere it reads once, few, many or a size class.

J gene: TRBJ2-6; V gene: TRBV6-4; D gene: TRBD1; clone size: few; CDR3 protein: CASSEVYRGIGANVLTF; CDR3 DNA: TGTGCCAGCAGTGAAGTTTACAGGGGGATAGGGGCCAACGTCCTGACTTTC
J gene: TRBJ1-1; V gene: TRBV7-7; D gene: -; clone size: few; CDR3 protein: CASSYRGEANTEAFF; CDR3 DNA: TGTGCCAGCAGCTACCGAGGGGAGGCGAACACTGAAGCTTTCTTT
J gene: TRBJ2-2; V gene: TRBV5-6; D gene: -; clone size: few; CDR3 protein: CASSLRGKTGELFF; CDR3 DNA: TGTGCCAGCAGCTTGCGAGGGAAAACCGGGGAGCTGTTTTTT
J gene: TRBJ2-7; V gene: TRBV6-6; D gene: -; clone size: -; CDR3 protein: CASALGAGAGEQYF; CDR3 DNA: TGTGCCAGCGCCTTAGGGGCTGGGGCGGGGGAGCAGTACTTC
J gene: TRBJ2-7; V gene: TRBV2; D gene: TRBD2; clone size: -; CDR3 protein: CASSDQSGLARWNKQYF; CDR3 DNA: TGTGCCAGCAGTGATCAGTCGGGACTAGCGAGATGGAATAAGCAGTACTTC
J gene: TRBJ2-1; V gene: TRBV10-3; D gene: TRBD2; clone size: few; CDR3 protein: CATGEVAGVNEQFF; CDR3 DNA: TGTGCCACCGGGGAGGTAGCGGGGGTCAATGAGCAGTTCTTC
J gene: TRBJ2-5; V gene: TRBV28; D gene: -; clone size: few; CDR3 protein: CASIRQAPREAQYF; CDR3 DNA: TGTGCCAGCATTCGACAGGCCCCTCGGGAGGCCCAGTACTTC
J gene: TRBJ2-3; V gene: TRBV9; D gene: TRBD2; clone size: few; CDR3 protein: CASSVAERGAPADTQYF; CDR3 DNA: TGTGCCAGCAGCGTAGCCGAGCGGGGGGCCCCTGCGGATACGCAGTATTTT
J gene: TRBJ2-1; V gene: TRBV7-9; D gene: TRBD2; clone size: few; CDR3 protein: CASSYPTSGGGNEQFF; CDR3 DNA: TGTGCCAGCAGCTACCCGACTAGCGGGGGTGGAAATGAGCAGTTCTTC
J gene: TRBJ2-3; V gene: TRBV5-4; D gene: TRBD2; clone size: few; CDR3 protein: CASSPSGGRDTQYF; CDR3 DNA: TGTGCCAGCAGTCCTAGCGGGGGTCGGGATACGCAGTATTTT
J gene: TRBJ2-2; V gene: TRBV7-2; D gene: -; clone size: few; CDR3 protein: CASSLRVSTGELFF; CDR3 DNA: TGTGCCAGCAGCTTGAGGGTATCCACCGGGGAGCTGTTTTTT
J gene: TRBJ2-3; V gene: TRBV21-1; D gene: -; clone size: -; CDR3 protein: CASSKDGLF; CDR3 DNA: TGTGCCAGCAGCAAAGATGGCCTTTTT
J gene: TRBJ2-5; V gene: TRBV5-6; D gene: -; clone size: few; CDR3 protein: CASSLDVGETQYF; CDR3 DNA: TGTGCCAGCAGCTTGGATGTGGGGGAGACCCAGTACTTC
J gene: TRBJ2-5; V gene: TRBV9; D gene: TRBD2; clone size: -; CDR3 protein: CASSTPNGGAETQYF; CDR3 DNA: TGTGCCAGCAGCACCCCTAACGGGGGGGCAGAGACCCAGTACTTC
J gene: TRBJ2-3; V gene: TRBV7-2; D gene: -; clone size: many; CDR3 protein: CASSLAWTDTQYF; CDR3 DNA: TGTGCCAGCAGCTTAGCGTGGACAGATACGCAGTATTTT
J gene: TRBJ2-4; V gene: TRBV28; D gene: TRBD1; clone size: -; CDR3 protein: CASSWGGSRQGAKNIQYF; CDR3 DNA: TGTGCCAGCAGTTGGGGTGGGTCACGACAGGGGGCCAAAAACATTCAGTACTTC
J gene: TRBJ1-4; V gene: TRBV28; D gene: -; clone size: few; CDR3 protein: CASVSTGQGRREKLFF; CDR3 DNA: TGTGCCAGCGTATCAACCGGTCAGGGTAGGCGGGAAAAACTGTTTTTT
J gene: TRBJ2-1; V gene: TRBV7-6; D gene: TRBD1; clone size: -; CDR3 protein: CASSKKAQLTGIRDNEQFF; CDR3 DNA: TGTGCCAGCAGCAAAAAAGCGCAGTTGACAGGGATCAGGGACAATGAGCAGTTCTTC
J gene: TRBJ2-6; V gene: TRBV19; D gene: -; clone size: -; CDR3 protein: CASKAQPFSGANVLTF; CDR3 DNA: TGTGCCAGTAAAGCCCAACCTTTCTCTGGGGCCAACGTCCTGACTTTC
J gene: TRBJ2-2; V gene: TRBV9; D gene: -; clone size: -; CDR3 protein: CASSVASSSYTGELFF; CDR3 DNA: TGTGCCAGCAGCGTAGCGTCGAGTTCCTACACCGGGGAGCTGTTTTTT
J gene: TRBJ1-2; V gene: TRBV7-8; D gene: -; clone size: few; CDR3 protein: CASSLRDRANYGYTF; CDR3 DNA: TGTGCCAGCAGCTTAAGGGACCGAGCTAACTATGGCTACACCTTC
J gene: TRBJ2-3; V gene: TRBV30; D gene: TRBD2; clone size: -; CDR3 protein: CAWRPSGSTDTQYF; CDR3 DNA: TGTGCCTGGAGGCCTAGCGGAAGCACAGATACGCAGTATTTT
J gene: TRBJ2-1; V gene: TRBV4-3; D gene: -; clone size: -; CDR3 protein: CASSQEGAGYPLIEQFF; CDR3 DNA: TGCGCCAGCAGCCAAGAGGGGGCGGGATACCCCCTGATTGAGCAGTTCTTC
J gene: TRBJ2-1; V gene: TRBV29-1; D gene: TRBD2; clone size: few; CDR3 protein: CSVSISLAGVFNEQFF; CDR3 DNA: TGCAGCGTTTCAATAAGCCTAGCGGGAGTTTTCAATGAGCAGTTCTTC
J gene: TRBJ2-3; V gene: TRBV5-1; D gene: -; clone size: -; CDR3 protein: CASTEGPTDTQYF; CDR3 DNA: TGCGCCAGCACCGAGGGCCCCACAGATACGCAGTATTTT
J gene: TRBJ2-5; V gene: TRBV4-1; D gene: -; clone size: few; CDR3 protein: CASSQVVTAAETQYF; CDR3 DNA: TGCGCCAGCAGCCAAGTTGTGACGGCCGCAGAGACCCAGTACTTC
J gene: TRBJ2-5; V gene: TRBV15; D gene: -; clone size: -; CDR3 protein: CATSREAIEETQYF; CDR3 DNA: TGTGCCACCAGCAGAGAAGCAATAGAAGAGACCCAGTACTTC
J gene: TRBJ1-1; V gene: TRBV4-1; D gene: TRBD1; clone size: -; CDR3 protein: CASSRYRGRNTEAFF; CDR3 DNA: TGCGCCAGCAGCCGATACAGGGGGCGGAACACTGAAGCTTTCTTT
J gene: TRBJ1-6; V gene: TRBV27; D gene: -; clone size: -; CDR3 protein: CASRNFGGSPLHF; CDR3 DNA: TGTGCCAGCAGGAACTTCGGTGGTTCACCCCTCCACTTT
J gene: TRBJ2-6; V gene: TRBV18; D gene: -; clone size: -; CDR3 protein: CASSPPGVGGPSGANVLTF; CDR3 DNA: TGTGCCAGCTCACCACCGGGGGTAGGCGGACCCTCTGGGGCCAACGTCCTGACTTTC
J gene: TRBJ1-2; V gene: TRBV9; D gene: -; clone size: once; CDR3 protein: CASSRSGEGVYGYTF; CDR3 DNA: TGTGCCAGCAGCCGCAGTGGAGAGGGGGTCTATGGCTACACCTTC
J gene: TRBJ2-5; V gene: TRBV25-1; D gene: -; clone size: -; CDR3 protein: CASSETGIVQETQYF; CDR3 DNA: TGTGCCAGCAGTGAAACAGGAATCGTCCAAGAGACCCAGTACTTC
J gene: TRBJ2-3; V gene: TRBV4-3; D gene: -; clone size: few; CDR3 protein: CASSQVPGVTDTQYF; CDR3 DNA: TGCGCCAGCAGCCAAGTACCGGGGGTGACAGATACGCAGTATTTT
J gene: TRBJ2-2; V gene: TRBV2; D gene: -; clone size: -; CDR3 protein: CASQSRAISTGELFF; CDR3 DNA: TGTGCCAGCCAAAGCCGGGCTATTTCCACCGGGGAGCTGTTTTTT
J gene: TRBJ1-1; V gene: TRBV4-3; D gene: -; clone size: -; CDR3 protein: CASSQGDGRMNTEAFF; CDR3 DNA: TGCGCCAGCAGCCAAGGAGACGGAAGGATGAACACTGAAGCTTTCTTT
J gene: TRBJ2-3; V gene: TRBV14; D gene: -; clone size: few; CDR3 protein: CASSLIPGPDTQYF; CDR3 DNA: TGTGCCAGCAGCCTTATCCCCGGGCCAGATACGCAGTATTTT
J gene: TRBJ2-1; V gene: TRBV27; D gene: TRBD2; clone size: once; CDR3 protein: CASSKLAGNSYNEQFF; CDR3 DNA: TGTGCCAGCAGTAAACTAGCGGGGAACTCCTACAATGAGCAGTTCTTC
J gene: TRBJ2-7; V gene: TRBV7-9; D gene: -; clone size: few; CDR3 protein: CASTSYYEQYF; CDR3 DNA: TGTGCCAGCACTAGTTACTACGAGCAGTACTTC
J gene: TRBJ2-7; V gene: TRBV7-9; D gene: -; clone size: few; CDR3 protein: CASSLGQTIYEQYF; CDR3 DNA: TGTGCCAGCAGCTTAGGCCAGACGATCTACGAGCAGTACTTC
J gene: TRBJ2-1; V gene: TRBV2; D gene: TRBD2; clone size: -; CDR3 protein: CASSGRVFNNEQFF; CDR3 DNA: TGTGCCAGCAGCGGGAGGGTGTTCAACAATGAGCAGTTCTTC